Detailed here is one T cell receptor (beta chain). Its cognate antigen is unknown. The source of the sample is a study of Ad26.COV2.S vaccination and SARS-CoV-2 variants. Findings and limits, study-wide: While placebo recipients had lower spike-specific TCR breadth, vaccine recipients had more. Estimates derived from TCR breadth and depth analyses may have underestimated total T cell responses. The study found similar non-spike TCR breadth in vaccine and placebo recipients.

The treatment is: around 19 received Ad26.COV2.S at low or high dose, single or two shots; several received placebo; per-sample allocation not given. The samples were gathered on day 63 after the first injection of vaccine or placebo. An Ad26 vector expressing Wuhan-strain SARS-CoV-2 spike served as the vaccine. Produced via immunoSEQ multiplex PCR; TCRdb's table is partial and in-frame only. The sample holds about 480,000 clones, 87% seen once. In germline, CDR1 is SGHNT, CDR2 YYREEE (reference sequence). V shed 2 bases and J 4 bases; nucleotides not matched to a gene: 1. CDR3 size: 14 residues. Sequences were derived from peripheral blood, sampled in a trial of Ad26.COV2.S vaccine versus placebo. The TCR comes from a person between 18 and 65 years old who received the Ad26.COV2.S COVID-19 vaccine or a placebo. The genes are TRBV5-4 and TRBJ1-3; 9 bases line up with TRBD1. This CDR3 reads CASSLTGGGNTIYF. The CDR3 DNA reads as TGTGCCAGCAGCTTAACAGGGGGCGGAAACACCATATATTTT. The entire variable domain, with the rest obtained from reference TRBV5-4 and TRBJ1-3, is as follows: ETGVTQSPTHLIKTRGQQVTLRCSSQSGHNTVSWYQQALGQGPQFIFQYYREEENGRGNFPPRFSGLQFPNYSSELNVNALELDDSALYLCASSLTGGGNTIYFGEGSWLTVV.